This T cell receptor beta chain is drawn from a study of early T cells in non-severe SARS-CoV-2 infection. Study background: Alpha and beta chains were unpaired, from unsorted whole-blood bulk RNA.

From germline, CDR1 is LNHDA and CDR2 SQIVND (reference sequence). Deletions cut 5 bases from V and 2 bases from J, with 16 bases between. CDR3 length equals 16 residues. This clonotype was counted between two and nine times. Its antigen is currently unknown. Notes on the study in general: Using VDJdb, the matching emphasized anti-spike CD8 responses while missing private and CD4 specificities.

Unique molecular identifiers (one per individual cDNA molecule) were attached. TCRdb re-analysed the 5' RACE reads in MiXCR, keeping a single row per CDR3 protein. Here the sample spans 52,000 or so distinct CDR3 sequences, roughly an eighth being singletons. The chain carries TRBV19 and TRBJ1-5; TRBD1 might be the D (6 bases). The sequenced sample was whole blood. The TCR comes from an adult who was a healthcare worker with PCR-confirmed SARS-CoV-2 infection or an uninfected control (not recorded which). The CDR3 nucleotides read TGTGCCAGTAGTTCTAGGGGGGTTTCGGGCAATCAGCCCCAGCATTTT. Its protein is CASSSRGVSGNQPQHF. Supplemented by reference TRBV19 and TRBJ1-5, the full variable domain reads DGGITQSPKYLFRKEGQNVTLSCEQNLNHDAMYWYRQDPGQGLRLIYYSQIVNDFQKGDIAEGYSVSREKKESFPLTVTSAQKNPTAFYLCASSSRGVSGNQPQHFGDGTRLSIL.